The 21 T cell receptor beta chains listed next were all sequenced from one sample in a study of T cells in Graves' hyperthyroidism and ophthalmopathy. It was RNA transcripts that yielded the amplified TCR beta CDR3 regions. The HTBI primer set drove a first-round RT-PCR of the TCR CDR3. TCRdb re-called the multiplex PCR reads with MiXCR, one entry per CDR3 protein. The sample comprises 700,000 or so distinct CDR3 sequences, about 15% of which are singletons, and 8.4% rests with the top ten. The specimen sequenced was blood. These receptors were taken from a man aged 18 to 30 with Graves' hyperthyroidism.

The chain recombines TRBV30 with TRBJ2-2; D remains ambiguous. The CDR3 is made up of 13 amino acids. Germline V gene sequence: CDR1 GTSNPN, CDR2 SVGIG (reference sequence). The ends were cut back, 3 bases at V and 1 base at J, with 6 bases in the middle. This CDR3 is CAWRRRNTGELFF. The CDR3 DNA reads as TGTGCCTGGAGGAGACGGAACACCGGGGAGCTGTTTTTT. Complete variable domain (other parts from reference TRBV30 and TRBJ2-2): SQTIHQWPATLVQPVGSPLSLECTVEGTSNPNLYWYRQAAGRGLQLLFYSVGIGQISSEVPQNLSASRPQDRQFILSSKKLLLSDSGFYLCAWRRRNTGELFFGEGSRLTVL.

This clonotype was counted many times. The chain couples TRBV5-5 to TRBJ2-7; no firm D call. The CDR3 length is 12 residues. CDR1 is SGHKS, CDR2 YYEKEE, per germline (reference sequence). Trimming stripped 7 bases from V and 1 base from J, with 9 bases between. The CDR3 here is CASFGVSYEQYF. The CDR3 bases are TGTGCCAGCTTTGGGGTATCCTACGAGCAGTACTTC.

With respect to this clonotype: The junction does not match germline at one end; this may be a read error. This chain links TRBV15 with TRBJ2-3, with 9 bases that match TRBD2. CDR3 length equals 16 residues. CDR1 is LNHNV and CDR2 is YYDKDF in the germline V gene (reference sequence). The CDR3 nucleotides are TGTGGCACCAGCAGAGATAGACTAGCGGCCACAGATACGCAGTATTTT. This encodes CGTSRDRLAATDTQYF.

This clonotype occurred a few times. This chain links TRBV6-1 with TRBJ2-5; D not certain. Trimming removed 3 bases from V and 5 bases from J, with 4 bases in between. Per germline, CDR1 MNHNS and CDR2 SASEGT. The CDR3 is 11 amino acids. CDR3 in amino acids: CASSDTETQYF. CDR3 DNA sequence: TGTGCCAGCAGTGATACGGAGACCCAGTACTTC.

The V gene is TRBV29-1, the J gene TRBJ1-2, with D possibly matching TRBD1 (6 bases). V dropped 7 bases and J dropped 4 bases, with 13 bases sitting between them. Germline lookup yields CDR1 SQVTM and CDR2 ANQGSEA. There are 12 residues in the CDR3. The CDR3 spells CSAAQGAYGYTF. DNA for the CDR3: TGCAGCGCCGCACAGGGAGCCTATGGCTACACCTTC. The full variable domain, in which reference TRBV29-1 and TRBJ1-2 provide the parts outside the CDR3, is SAVISQKPSRDICQRGTSLTIQCQVDSQVTMMFWYRQQPGQSLTLIATANQGSEATYESGFVIDKFPISRPNLTFSTLTVSNMSPEDSSIYLCSAAQGAYGYTFGSGTRLTVV.

This clonotype turned up a few times. V gene TRBV4-1 combines with J gene TRBJ2-2, with D uncertain. Germline V gene data show CDR1 as MGHRA and CDR2 as YSYEKL. V shed 2 bases and J shed 4 bases, with 8 bases lying between them. There are 14 residues in the CDR3. CDR3 sequence: CASSQFPITGELFF. As DNA, the CDR3 is TGCGCCAGCAGCCAATTTCCAATCACCGGGGAGCTGTTTTTT.

This clonotype was counted between two and nine times. The CDR3 sequence is CASSQRSTGKETQYF. The CDR3 bases are TGTGCCAGCAGCCAAAGATCCACAGGAAAGGAGACCCAGTACTTC. The chain carries TRBV3-1 and TRBJ2-5; a weak D match, TRBD1 (5 bases). Germline lookup yields CDR1 LGHDT and CDR2 YNNKEL (reference sequence). The CDR3 is made up of 15 amino acids. V dropped 2 bases and J dropped 5 bases, with 15 bases sitting between them.

This clonotype was picked up many times. The chain uses TRBV20-1 and TRBJ2-7, with TRBD1 matching 10 bases. Trimming cost V 6 bases and J 5 bases; bases outside gene matches: 13. This CDR3 is built from 15 residues. Germline values: CDR1 DFQATT, CDR2 SNEGSKA (reference sequence). CDR3 region: CSAKNPGTGVDEQYF. Written as DNA, the CDR3 is TGCAGTGCGAAGAACCCCGGGACAGGGGTTGACGAGCAGTACTTC.

This clonotype has more than one count but fewer than ten. V is TRBV7-9 and J is TRBJ2-7; the D is unclear. Trimming left V 5 bases short and J 5 bases short, with 10 bases between. CDR1 and CDR2 (germline): SEHNR, FQNEAQ (reference sequence). This CDR3 spans 12 amino acids. CDR3 loop: CASSVDRNEQYF. In DNA form, the CDR3 reads TGTGCCAGCAGCGTAGACCGTAACGAGCAGTACTTC.

This clonotype was counted many times. The rearrangement uses TRBV11-1 and TRBJ2-7; 7 bases align to TRBD2. CDR3 size: 15 residues. Losses at the gene ends were 3 bases for V and 3 bases for J; bases not matched to a gene: 8. Germline lookup yields CDR1 SGHAT and CDR2 FQDESV (reference sequence). DNA for the CDR3: TGTGCCAGCAGCTTGTCCCTGAGCGGGAACTACGAGCAGTACTTC. Its translation: CASSLSLSGNYEQYF. The whole variable domain, remainder taken from reference TRBV11-1 and TRBJ2-7, is EAEVAQSPRYKITEKSQAVAFWCDPISGHATLYWYRQILGQGPELLVQFQDESVVDDSQLPKDRFSAERLKGVDSTLKIQPAELGDSAMYLCASSLSLSGNYEQYFGPGTRLTVT.

As to this clonotype: This may come from a read error, since a much larger clone is one base off. CDR3 sequence: CASSEERDGEQYF. CDR3 DNA sequence: TGTGCCAGCAGTGAGGAAAGGGACGGCGAGCAGTACTTC. This chain uses TRBV2 with TRBJ2-7; D is perhaps TRBD1 or TRBD2 (5 bases each). V was trimmed by 3 bases and J by 6 bases, leaving 12 bases between them. Germline V CDR1 and CDR2: SNHLY, FYNNEI. This CDR3 region has 13 residues.

The chain uses TRBV28 and TRBJ2-7; no reliable D call. TRBJ2-1 matches the DNA end more closely, so the J call is doubtful. Germline-derived CDR1 and CDR2 are MDHEN and SYDVKM. The CDR3 is made up of 14 amino acids. CDR3 protein: CASSLDGPSYEQFF. DNA for the CDR3: TGTGCCAGCAGTTTAGACGGGCCCTCCTACGAGCAGTTCTTC.

The chain links TRBV5-5 to TRBJ2-5; weak D call: TRBD2 (6 bases). The V gene's germline CDR1 is SGHKS and CDR2 YYEKEE (reference sequence). Trimming stripped 5 bases from V and 2 bases from J, with 16 bases between. The CDR3 extends over 15 amino acids. In nucleotides, the CDR3 is TGTGCCAGCAGTCCGACCCCGACTAGTCAAGAGACCCAGTACTTC. Translation gives CASSPTPTSQETQYF.

CDR3 region: CASSVGDGSGNTIYF. The CDR3, as DNA: TGTGCCAGCAGTGTAGGGGACGGCTCTGGAAACACCATATATTTT. This rearrangement joins TRBV2 to TRBJ1-3; tentatively, D is TRBD1 (5 bases). V lost 4 bases, J lost 0 bases, and 10 bases lay in between. Germline loops: CDR1 SNHLY, CDR2 FYNNEI. The CDR3 length is 15 residues. Together with reference TRBV2 and TRBJ1-3, the CDR3 gives the full variable domain: EPEVTQTPSHQVTQMGQEVILRCVPISNHLYFYWYRQILGQKVEFLVSFYNNEISEKSEIFDDQFSVERPDGSNFTLKIRSTKLEDSAMYFCASSVGDGSGNTIYFGEGSWLTVV.

In this sample, this clonotype turned up a few times. The chain recombines TRBV18 with TRBJ1-5, with a possible D match to TRBD1 (6 bases). Germline V gene lookup returns CDR1 KGHSH and CDR2 LQKENI. Trimming stripped 6 bases from V and 0 bases from J, with 12 bases between. This CDR3 is built from 15 residues. The CDR3 region is CASSDDRYSNQPQHF. CDR3 nucleotide sequence: TGTGCCAGCTCCGACGACAGGTATAGCAATCAGCCCCAGCATTTT.

Many counts were recorded for this clonotype. The rearrangement joins TRBV10-3 to TRBJ2-2; D perhaps matches TRBD1 (5 bases). V lost 6 bases and J 6 bases, leaving 14 bases between the germline ends. Germline lookup yields CDR1 ENHRY and CDR2 SYGVKD. There are 14 residues in the CDR3. The CDR3 protein is CAIRQAGPAGELFF. CDR3 in DNA: TGTGCCATCAGACAGGCAGGGCCAGCCGGGGAGCTGTTTTTT.

This clonotype was seen repeatedly, ten times or more. V usage is TRBV28 and J usage is TRBJ2-7; possible D gene TRBD2, 6 bases. V lost 11 bases to trimming and J lost 6 bases, with 17 bases between them. Germline loops: CDR1 MDHEN, CDR2 SYDVKM. The CDR3 runs 12 residues. The CDR3 DNA reads TGTGCCGTTGGGGCCCCGGGGGTCGAGCAGTACTTC. Translated, it gives CAVGAPGVEQYF.

Remarks on this clonotype: The CDR3 carries no conserved terminal phenylalanine or tryptophan, so it likely arises from a read error. The chain carries TRBV6-9 and TRBJ1-1; D may be TRBD1 (5 bases). The CDR3 has 13 residues. V gave up 3 bases and J gave up 4 bases, with 9 bases separating them. The germline V gene has CDR1 MNHGY and CDR2 SVAAGI. DNA of the CDR3: TGTGCCAGCAGTTACAGGGTGGGCACTGAAGCTTTCCTT. This translates into CASSYRVGTEAFL.

The gene calls are TRBV24-1 and TRBJ2-1; 10 nucleotides line up with TRBD2. The CDR3 runs 16 residues. V gave up 5 bases and J gave up 5 bases; unmatched junction bases: 8. Germline assignment: CDR1 KGHDR and CDR2 SFDVKD. CDR3 nucleotides: TGTGCCACCAGTGTCCAAAGCGGGAGGGCCCACAATGAGCAGTTCTTC. As protein: CATSVQSGRAHNEQFF.

The sample holds a few counts of this clonotype. The chain joins TRBV13 to TRBJ1-1, with 7 bases that match TRBD1. The V and J ends lost 0 bases and 1 base, in that order; junction bases with no gene match: 5. The CDR3 extends over 16 amino acids. Looked up from germline, CDR1 is PRHDT and CDR2 is FYEKMQ (reference sequence). The CDR3 DNA is TGTGCCAGCAGCTTAGGACAGGGGTTTGGGAACACTGAAGCTTTCTTT. Protein product: CASSLGQGFGNTEAFF.

The rearrangement links TRBV4-3 to TRBJ2-3; no clear D. From germline, CDR1 is LGHNA and CDR2 YSLEER. This CDR3 comprises 14 residues. V lost 0 bases, J lost 2 bases, and 6 bases lay in between. CDR3 DNA: TGCGCCAGCAGCCAAGAGGTTTACACAGATACGCAGTATTTT. Protein product: CASSQEVYTDTQYF.